These T cell receptor beta chains were read from a single sample in a study of blood T cell repertoires in COVID-19. The data were produced by immunoSEQ multiplex PCR, yet TCRdb's version contains in-frame clones alone and is incomplete. The data contain 200,000 to 300,000 clones, 70% to 90% of them singletons. Sequencing was done on a sample of PBMCs or T cells enriched from blood (not recorded which). These receptors originate from a woman aged 45-65 years with acute COVID-19. Both conserved end residues are part of each CDR3. A D gene is named only where the DNA matches it firmly. Clone size is given for some rows only: seen once, a few or many times, or a class if the clone is expanded.

v_call	d_call	j_call	clone_size	cdr3_nt	cdr3_aa
TRBV7-2	.	TRBJ1-1	once	TGTGCCAGCAGCCTGGGCGGTTCCGAAGGAGGAGCTTTCTTT	CASSLGGSEGGAFF
TRBV6-6	TRBD1	TRBJ1-2	.	TGTGCCAGCAGTTACGGGCAGGGGGCTGAGGGCTACACCTTC	CASSYGQGAEGYTF
TRBV14	.	TRBJ1-6	.	TGTGCCAGCAGCCGGACAAGTTCACCCCTCCACTTT	CASSRTSSPLHF
TRBV9	.	TRBJ1-1	.	TGTGCCAGCAGCGCCGGAACGGCGGTGACTGAAGCTTTCTTT	CASSAGTAVTEAFF
TRBV7-9	.	TRBJ1-2	.	TGTGCCAGCAGCTTAGAGTCCCCCCGGAGCTATGGCTACACCTTC	CASSLESPRSYGYTF
TRBV2	TRBD1	TRBJ2-1	.	TGTGCCAGCAGTCCCACGACAGGGTCCTACAATGAGCAGTTCTTC	CASSPTTGSYNEQFF
TRBV19	.	TRBJ1-1	.	TGTGCCAGTACCCGAGGGTATTCGAACACTGAAGCTTTCTTT	CASTRGYSNTEAFF
TRBV4-1	.	TRBJ1-2	.	TGCGCCAGCAGCCCCCGGCGGGAGGGAATCACTGGCTACACCTTC	CASSPRREGITGYTF
TRBV27	.	TRBJ1-4	.	TGTGCCAGCAGGAACAGGGTTGGCGAAAAACTGTTTTTT	CASRNRVGEKLFF
TRBV19	.	TRBJ1-5	.	TGTGCCAGTACCGTCGGGGTCTTTAGCAATCAGCCCCAGCATTTT	CASTVGVFSNQPQHF
TRBV27	TRBD1	TRBJ1-2	once	TGTGCCAGCAGTTGGGACAGTCGTTATGGCTACACCTTC	CASSWDSRYGYTF
TRBV7-2	TRBD1	TRBJ2-7	.	TGTGCCAGCAGCTTCACGGACAGGGACTACGAGCAGTACTTC	CASSFTDRDYEQYF
TRBV7-3	.	TRBJ1-1	.	TGTGCCAGCAGCCTGGCCTGGGCCGGAGGGAGTACTGAAGCTTTCTTT	CASSLAWAGGSTEAFF
TRBV11-2	.	TRBJ1-2	.	TGTGCCAGCAGCTTAGACCCATATGGCTACACCTTC	CASSLDPYGYTF
TRBV18	.	TRBJ1-4	.	TGTGCCAGCTCACTTCGGCTGGAGACTAATGAAAAACTGTTTTTT	CASSLRLETNEKLFF
TRBV3-1/TRBV3-2	.	TRBJ1-1	.	TGTGCCAGCACCAGGGGAACTGAAGCTTTCTTT	CASTRGTEAFF
TRBV14	TRBD1	TRBJ2-2	.	TGTGCCAGCAGCCAACTGGACAGGCTCACCGGGGAGCTGTTTTTT	CASSQLDRLTGELFF
TRBV19	.	TRBJ1-1	once	TGTGCCAGTAGTAACAGTGTGACGTTGAACACTGAAGCTTTCTTT	CASSNSVTLNTEAFF
TRBV11-1	.	TRBJ2-5	.	TGTGCCAGCAGCCTAACAAGACAGCCGGCCAAAGAGACCCAGTACTTC	CASSLTRQPAKETQYF
TRBV18	.	TRBJ2-5	.	TGTGCCAGCTCACCAGTAGGGGCTCAAGAGACCCAGTACTTC	CASSPVGAQETQYF
TRBV4-1	TRBD1	TRBJ2-7	few	TGCGCCAGCAGCCAAGATCTCACAGGGGCATCGATCGAGCAGTACTTC	CASSQDLTGASIEQYF
TRBV6-2/TRBV6-3	.	TRBJ2-7	.	TGTGCCAGCAGTTACTCGAACAGACCGCCCTACGAGCAGTACTTC	CASSYSNRPPYEQYF
TRBV6-5	TRBD2	TRBJ2-1	.	TGTGCCAGCAGTTTCCGGACTAGCGGGGGGGCAAATGAGCAGTTCTTC	CASSFRTSGGANEQFF
TRBV7-2	.	TRBJ1-4	.	TGTGCCAGCAGCCCCTCAGGCGTTGGGGGCGAAAAACTGTTTTTT	CASSPSGVGGEKLFF
TRBV6-5	TRBD2	TRBJ2-3	.	TGTGCCAGCAGTTACAGGGGAGGGTCCCACACAGATACGCAGTATTTT	CASSYRGGSHTDTQYF
TRBV5-8	.	TRBJ1-2	.	TGTGCCAGCAGCTTGGGGATTAGGGGGAACTATGGCTACACCTTC	CASSLGIRGNYGYTF
TRBV9	.	TRBJ2-3	.	TGTGCCAGCAGCGTAGGGGGACAAACAGATACGCAGTATTTT	CASSVGGQTDTQYF
TRBV12-5	TRBD1	TRBJ2-2	.	TGTGCTAGTGGTTTGGAGCTAGGACAGGGTATTTCCGGGGAGCTGTTTTTT	CASGLELGQGISGELFF
TRBV3-1/TRBV3-2	.	TRBJ1-5	.	TGTGCCAGCAGCCAAGGGGACAACAATCAGCCCCAGCATTTT	CASSQGDNNQPQHF
TRBV7-9	.	TRBJ2-4	few	TGTGCCAGCAGCTTATGGACAGATGGAAATCAGTACTTC	CASSLWTDGNQYF
TRBV18	TRBD1	TRBJ1-1	.	TGTGCCAGCTCGCCCGGGACAGCCATGAACACTGAAGCTTTCTTT	CASSPGTAMNTEAFF
TRBV25-1	.	TRBJ1-1	.	TGTGCCAGCAATCACTACGGCCTGAACACTGAAGCTTTCTTT	CASNHYGLNTEAFF
TRBV6-2/TRBV6-3	TRBD1	TRBJ1-5	.	TGTGCCAGCACCCCGGCCCCGGGACAGGTTCTTTCCAATCAGCCCCAGCATTTT	CASTPAPGQVLSNQPQHF
TRBV30	.	TRBJ1-1	.	TGTGCCTGGAGTTGGGCACAGGGCTACTTTGAAGCTTTCTTT	CAWSWAQGYFEAFF
TRBV7-8	.	TRBJ1-1	.	TGTGCCAGCAGCTCCGGGAGACAGAGCTCCACTGAAGCTTTCTTT	CASSSGRQSSTEAFF
TRBV2	TRBD1	TRBJ1-2	.	TGTGCCAGCAGGACTACAGGGGACTATGGCTACACCTTC	CASRTTGDYGYTF
TRBV7-2	.	TRBJ1-2	.	TGTGCCAGCAGTCTTCCAGGGTATGGCTACACCTTC	CASSLPGYGYTF
TRBV5-1	TRBD1	TRBJ1-1	.	TGCGCCAGCAGCTTGCGGGCAGGGGGTGAGAACACTGAAGCTTTCTTT	CASSLRAGGENTEAFF
TRBV7-2	TRBD1	TRBJ1-5	few	TGTGCCAGCAGCCCCCCCGGGACAGGGAATCAGCCCCAGCATTTT	CASSPPGTGNQPQHF
TRBV24-1	.	TRBJ1-2	.	TGTGCCACCAGCCTGGGACACGTGCATGGCTACACCTTC	CATSLGHVHGYTF
TRBV18	TRBD1	TRBJ1-2	.	TGTGCCAGCTCACCACCAGACAGGGGCTATGGCTACACCTTC	CASSPPDRGYGYTF